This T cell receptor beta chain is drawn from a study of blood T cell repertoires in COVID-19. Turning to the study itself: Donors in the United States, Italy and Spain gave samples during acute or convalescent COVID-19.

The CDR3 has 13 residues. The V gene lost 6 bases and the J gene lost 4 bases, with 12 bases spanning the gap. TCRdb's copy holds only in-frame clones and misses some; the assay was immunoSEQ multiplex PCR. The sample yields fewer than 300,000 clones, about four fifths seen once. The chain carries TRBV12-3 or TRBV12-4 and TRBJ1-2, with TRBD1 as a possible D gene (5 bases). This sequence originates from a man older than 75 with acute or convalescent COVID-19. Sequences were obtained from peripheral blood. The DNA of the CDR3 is TGTGCCAGCAGCGCCGGGGGGGGCTATGGCTACACCTTC. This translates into CASSAGGGYGYTF.